This note documents a single T cell receptor beta chain sequence. What it binds is not known. This sample is part of a study of identical twins. Germline V gives CDR1 DFQATT, CDR2 SNEGSKA (reference sequence). The ends lost 5 bases at V and 6 bases at J; junction bases unmatched: 1. The length of the CDR3 is 11 residues. The study, taken as a whole, reports: For cord blood, abundant beta clonotypes had fewer insertions, unlike memory repertoires, which showed none.

Template switching introduced a universal primer site, and the cDNA bore unique molecular identifiers. One entry per CDR3 protein results from TCRdb running MiXCR on the 5' RACE reads. This table holds 1.5 million or so distinct CDR3 sequences, about 31% found once. Healthy Caucasian individuals made up all the donors. Material: cord blood. The chain employs TRBV20-1 and TRBJ2-1; 7 bases line up with TRBD1. The TCR comes from a newborn girl in good health. The CDR3 DNA is TGCAGTGCTGAGGGGGCCAATGAGCAGTTCTTC. The encoded protein is CSAEGANEQFF.